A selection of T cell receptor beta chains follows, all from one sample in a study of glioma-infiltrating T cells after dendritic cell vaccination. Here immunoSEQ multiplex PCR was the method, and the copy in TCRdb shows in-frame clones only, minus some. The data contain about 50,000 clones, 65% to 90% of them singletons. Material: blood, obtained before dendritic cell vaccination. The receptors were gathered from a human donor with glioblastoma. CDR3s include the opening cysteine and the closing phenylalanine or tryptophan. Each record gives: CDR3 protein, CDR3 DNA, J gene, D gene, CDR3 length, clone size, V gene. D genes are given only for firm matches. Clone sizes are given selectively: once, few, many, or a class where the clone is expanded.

CASSHRRTSGSYEQYF TGCGCCAGCAGCCACCGAAGGACTAGCGGGAGCTACGAGCAGTACTTC TRBJ2-7 TRBD2 16 . TRBV4-1
CASSFPQTGEGYGYTF TGTGCCAGCAGCTTCCCTCAGACAGGGGAAGGCTATGGCTACACCTTC TRBJ1-2 TRBD1 16 . TRBV5-4
CASRYSGYTF TGTGCCAGCAGATACAGTGGCTACACCTTC TRBJ1-2 . 10 . TRBV2
CASSQAGQGAQVYGYTF TGCGCCAGCAGCCAGGCCGGACAGGGGGCGCAGGTCTATGGCTACACCTTC TRBJ1-2 TRBD1 17 . TRBV4-3
CASSRAGEGNQPQHF TGTGCCAGCAGCCGAGCGGGGGAGGGCAATCAGCCCCAGCATTTT TRBJ1-5 . 15 . TRBV6-5
CASRTGGFYNEQFF TGTGCCAGCCGTACGGGGGGCTTCTACAATGAGCAGTTCTTC TRBJ2-1 . 14 . TRBV6-5
CASSANSDTQYF TGTGCCAGCAGCGCTAACTCAGATACGCAGTATTTT TRBJ2-3 . 12 . TRBV9
CASGAPGKTEAFF TGTGCCAGCGGCGCGCCAGGGAAAACTGAAGCTTTCTTT TRBJ1-1 . 13 . TRBV6-1
CASSDDTTEAFF TGCGCCAGCAGTGATGACACCACTGAAGCTTTCTTT TRBJ1-1 . 12 . TRBV10-1
CASSLSLLYEQYF TGCGCCAGCAGCCTATCTTTGCTCTACGAGCAGTACTTC TRBJ2-7 . 13 . TRBV5-1
CASSLTGASGNTIYF TGCGCCAGCAGCCTGACAGGCGCGTCTGGAAACACCATATATTTT TRBJ1-3 . 15 . TRBV4-1
CASSPFPDRGYTF TGTGCCAGCAGCCCTTTCCCGGACAGAGGCTACACCTTC TRBJ1-2 . 13 once TRBV11-2
CASSPGTGGSKLFF TGTGCCAGCAGTCCCGGGACAGGGGGCTCAAAACTGTTTTTT TRBJ1-4 TRBD1 14 . TRBV6-5
CASSPGGLSETQYF TGTGCCAGCAGCCCCGGAGGGTTGTCGGAGACCCAGTACTTC TRBJ2-5 . 14 . TRBV7-8
CASRRPQGLGANSPLHF TGTGCCAGCAGGCGACCTCAGGGGTTGGGAGCTAATTCACCCCTCCACTTT TRBJ1-6 . 17 . TRBV27
CASSWAVGSGNTIYF TGCGCCAGCAGCTGGGCCGTGGGCTCTGGAAACACCATATATTTT TRBJ1-3 . 15 . TRBV5-1
CASSPKDRGSSEQYF TGTGCCAGCTCACCAAAAGACAGAGGATCTTCCGAGCAGTACTTC TRBJ2-7 . 15 . TRBV18
CASRKRGPNNEQFF TGTGCCAGCAGGAAGCGGGGTCCCAACAATGAGCAGTTCTTC TRBJ2-1 TRBD2 14 once TRBV2
CASRLGQAYSPLHF TGCGCCAGCCGTTTGGGGCAGGCCTATTCACCCCTCCACTTT TRBJ1-6 . 14 . TRBV5-1
CASSREVATNEKLFF TGTGCCAGCAGCAGGGAGGTTGCAACTAATGAAAAACTGTTTTTT TRBJ1-4 . 15 . TRBV5-5
CASSLLQGGEQYF TGTGCCAGCAGTTTGTTACAGGGTGGCGAGCAGTACTTC TRBJ2-7 . 13 . TRBV27
CASSYTSGSTPDTQYF TGTGCCAGCAGTTACACTAGCGGGAGTACCCCAGATACGCAGTATTTT TRBJ2-3 TRBD2 16 . TRBV6-5
CASSSGTARLGYTF TGTGCCAGCAGTTCAGGGACAGCTCGTTTGGGCTACACCTTC TRBJ1-2 TRBD1 14 . TRBV6-4
CASSFPSGENYGYTF TGTGCCAGCAGTTTTCCCTCGGGGGAGAACTATGGCTACACCTTC TRBJ1-2 . 15 few TRBV27
CASSFKGQGAGGYTF TGTGCCAGCAGCTTTAAAGGACAGGGGGCTGGTGGCTACACCTTC TRBJ1-2 TRBD1 15 . TRBV7-2
CASSLVGAHEQYF TGCGCCAGCAGCTTGGTGGGGGCCCACGAGCAGTACTTC TRBJ2-7 . 13 . TRBV5-1
CASSINLQGGQYF TGTGCCAGTAGTATAAACTTGCAGGGCGGGCAGTACTTC TRBJ2-7 . 13 . TRBV19
CASSEDRDGSPLHF TGTGCCAGCAGCGAAGACAGGGATGGTTCACCCCTCCACTTT TRBJ1-6 TRBD1 14 . TRBV25-1
CASTQGGGELFF TGCGCCAGCACCCAAGGAGGCGGGGAGCTGTTTTTT TRBJ2-2 . 12 . TRBV10-2
CASSPTGAASTDTQYF TGTGCCAGCTCACCGACAGGCGCTGCTAGCACAGATACGCAGTATTTT TRBJ2-3 . 16 . TRBV18
CASSYSTAGAPYEQYF TGTGCCAGCAGTTACTCGACAGCGGGAGCCCCCTACGAGCAGTACTTC TRBJ2-7 TRBD2 16 few TRBV6-5
CASSLGDRMGNEKLFF TGTGCCAGCAGCTTAGGGGACAGGATGGGGAATGAAAAACTGTTTTTT TRBJ1-4 TRBD1 16 . TRBV7-2
CASSQDISGTKETQYF TGCGCCAGCAGCCAAGATATCAGCGGGACTAAAGAGACCCAGTACTTC TRBJ2-5 TRBD2 16 . TRBV4-3
CASSPGARNQPQHF TGTGCCAGCTCACCAGGGGCACGTAATCAGCCCCAGCATTTT TRBJ1-5 . 14 . TRBV18
CASSLLNRGTQFF TGTGCCAGCAGTTTATTGAACAGGGGGACGCAGTTCTTC TRBJ2-1 TRBD1 13 . TRBV28
CASSLGGGEAQPQHF TGTGCCAGCAGCTTAGGGGGAGGGGAGGCTCAGCCCCAGCATTTT TRBJ1-5 . 15 . TRBV7-2
CASSFSRSTEAFF TGTGCCAGCAGCTTTAGCAGAAGCACTGAAGCTTTCTTT TRBJ1-1 . 13 . TRBV5-6
CASSHLAGGNGELFF TGCGCCAGCAGCCACCTCGCGGGAGGTAACGGGGAGCTGTTTTTT TRBJ2-2 TRBD2 15 . TRBV5-1
CASSLPSQGGGTEAFF TGTGCCAGCAGTCTTCCCTCTCAGGGAGGCGGCACTGAAGCTTTCTTT TRBJ1-1 . 16 . TRBV28
CASSAQQGAAEKLFF TGTGCCAGTAGTGCCCAACAGGGAGCGGCTGAAAAACTGTTTTTT TRBJ1-4 . 15 few TRBV19
CASRRTGKNEKLFF TGTGCCAGCAGAAGAACAGGGAAGAATGAAAAACTGTTTTTT TRBJ1-4 . 14 . TRBV6-5
CASSPQGQTNYGYTF TGTGCCAGCAGCCCCCAGGGACAGACTAACTATGGCTACACCTTC TRBJ1-2 TRBD1 15 . TRBV9
CASTKDYSYEQYF TGTGCCAGCACGAAGGACTACTCCTACGAGCAGTACTTC TRBJ2-7 . 13 . TRBV6-6
CASSQDSGSNYGYTF TGCGCCAGCAGCCAAGATTCAGGGTCCAACTATGGCTACACCTTC TRBJ1-2 . 15 medium-sized TRBV4-3
CASSNLRQGVHGYTF TGTGCCAGCAGCAATCTCAGACAGGGTGTACATGGCTACACCTTC TRBJ1-2 TRBD1 15 . TRBV11-2
CASSLLAGGTDTQYF TGCGCCAGCAGCTTGTTAGCGGGGGGCACAGATACGCAGTATTTT TRBJ2-3 TRBD2 15 . TRBV5-1
CASASTEANYGYTF TGCGCCAGCGCATCCACCGAGGCTAACTATGGCTACACCTTC TRBJ1-2 . 14 . TRBV4-1
CASSIPSRETQYF TGTGCCAGTAGTATACCCTCCAGAGAGACCCAGTACTTC TRBJ2-5 . 13 . TRBV19
CASSILAGQGEQFF TGTGCCAGCAGTATATTAGCGGGCCAGGGGGAGCAGTTCTTC TRBJ2-1 . 14 . TRBV27
CASSRKTSGGGAGDTQYF TGTGCCAGCAGCCGGAAAACTAGCGGGGGGGGAGCTGGAGATACGCAGTATTTT TRBJ2-3 TRBD2 18 . TRBV7-2
CASSPKIGSGIYTQYF TGTGCCAGTAGTCCCAAAATAGGAAGCGGGATATATACGCAGTATTTT TRBJ2-3 TRBD2 16 . TRBV19
CASSYSTAGSTDTQYF TGTGCCAGCAGTTACTCGACAGCGGGAAGCACAGATACGCAGTATTTT TRBJ2-3 TRBD2 16 . TRBV6-6
CASSIVNYEQYF TGTGCCAGTAGTATAGTAAACTACGAGCAGTACTTC TRBJ2-7 . 12 . TRBV19
CSTRGGTGENQPQHF TGCAGCACCCGCGGTGGGACAGGGGAGAATCAGCCCCAGCATTTT TRBJ1-5 TRBD1 15 once TRBV29-1
CSVNTGGYTDTQYF TGCAGCGTTAACACAGGGGGGTACACAGATACGCAGTATTTT TRBJ2-3 TRBD1 14 . TRBV29-1
CASSESVVEPQHF TGTGCCAGCAGTGAAAGCGTCGTCGAGCCCCAGCATTTT TRBJ1-5 . 13 . TRBV2
CASGPFSGANVLTF TGTGCCAGCGGGCCGTTCTCTGGGGCCAACGTCCTGACTTTC TRBJ2-6 . 14 . TRBV6-5
CATKLAGPYEQYF TGTGCCACAAAACTAGCGGGGCCCTACGAGCAGTACTTC TRBJ2-7 TRBD2 13 . TRBV10-3